These 21 T cell receptor beta chains were sequenced from one sample in a study of a mutant IDH1 vaccine in newly diagnosed glioma. These receptors are not linked to any known antigen. Described time point: week 23, last vaccination. The study gave 300 ug of mutant IDH1 20-mer peptide per vaccine dose, with topical imiquimod. Here immunoSEQ multiplex PCR was the method, and the copy in TCRdb shows in-frame clones only, minus some. The sample lists 50,000 to 60,000 clones, 75% to 85% occurring once. The material sequenced was PBMCs, taken from a glioma patient whose treatment included an IDH1 peptide vaccine. Receptors originate from a middle-aged man with glioma.

CDR3 nucleotides: TGTGCCAGCAGCTTAGGGACTAGCGGGGTAGGCGAGCAGTTCTTC. Its protein product is CASSLGTSGVGEQFF. The chain joins TRBV7-2 to TRBJ2-1, with TRBD2 matching 12 bases. The germline CDR1 and CDR2 sequences are SGHTA and FQGNSA. With 1 base clipped from V and 10 bases from J, the junction kept 5 bases outside the gene matches. This CDR3 comprises 15 residues.

CDR3 amino acids: CASSSDRAEQYF. CDR3 nucleotide sequence: TGCGCCAGCAGCTCGGACAGGGCCGAGCAGTACTTC. The chain links TRBV5-1 to TRBJ2-7; 8 positions agree with TRBD1. Looked up from germline, CDR1 is SGHRS and CDR2 is YFSETQ. The V gene end was trimmed by 3 bases and the J gene end by 6 bases; junction bases not matched to a gene: 2. This CDR3 has 12 residues.

The chain recombines TRBV7-2 with TRBJ1-3; D uncertain. Trimming stripped 4 bases from V and 0 bases from J, with 7 bases between. CDR1 is SGHTA, CDR2 FQGNSA, per germline. This CDR3 contains 14 residues. The CDR3: CASSYSYSGNTIYF. CDR3 DNA: TGTGCCAGCAGCTACAGCTACTCTGGAAACACCATATATTTT.

The rearrangement links TRBV25-1 to TRBJ1-5, with D perhaps matching TRBD1 (6 bases). Trimming cost V 1 base and J 0 bases, with 13 bases left between them. There are 17 residues in the CDR3. Germline V gene sequence: CDR1 MGHDK, CDR2 SYGVNS. The CDR3 spells CASSEFRDTDSNQPQHF. The CDR3 nucleotides read TGTGCCAGCAGTGAATTCCGGGACACAGATAGCAATCAGCCCCAGCATTTT.

The CDR3 DNA is TGTGCCAGCAGTGAGATGAGGGGGCCCTTGAATGAAAAACTGTTTTTT. This codes for CASSEMRGPLNEKLFF. V is TRBV6-1 and J is TRBJ1-4, with 7 bases matching TRBD1. Germline trimming cut 3 bases from V and 5 bases from J; bases unmatched to any gene: 9. CDR1 is MNHNS and CDR2 is SASEGT in the germline V gene. This CDR3 spans 16 amino acids.

The gene calls are TRBV7-8 and TRBJ1-6, with a tentative D call TRBD1 (5 bases). From germline, CDR1 is SGHVS and CDR2 FQNEAQ. CDR3 length equals 16 residues. V was trimmed by 3 bases and J by 4 bases, leaving 13 bases between them. The CDR3 region is CASSLRDSMYNSPLHF. The DNA of the CDR3 is TGTGCCAGCAGCTTGCGGGACTCAATGTATAATTCACCCCTCCACTTT.

The chain couples TRBV6-5 to TRBJ2-7, with a tentative D call TRBD1 (5 bases). Trimming took off 5 bases at V and 3 bases at J, with 17 bases between the two ends. This CDR3 is built from 15 residues. The germline V gene has CDR1 MNHEY and CDR2 SVGAGI. As DNA, the CDR3 is TGTGCCAGCAGTCAAAGGGGCCAAGTCCTCTACGAGCAGTACTTC. Protein sequence: CASSQRGQVLYEQYF.

J is TRBJ1-5 and V is TRBV6-5; 8 bases match TRBD1. Germline loops: CDR1 MNHEY, CDR2 SVGAGI. V lost 5 bases and J lost 3; bases outside the gene matches: 6. The CDR3 is 15 residues long. The CDR3 reads CASSVDRGNNQPQHF. The CDR3 region has the DNA TGTGCCAGCAGTGTAGACAGGGGAAACAATCAGCCCCAGCATTTT.

This clone came up a few times. The rearrangement uses TRBV14 and TRBJ2-1, with D hard to call. This CDR3 spans 11 amino acids. From germline, CDR1 is SGHDN and CDR2 FVKESK. The V end lost 3 bases, the J end lost 12 bases, and 9 bases lay between the germline ends. DNA of the CDR3: TGTGCCAGCAGCCAGTATCTGTCGCAGTTCTTC. This codes for CASSQYLSQFF.

The V gene is TRBV5-1, the J gene TRBJ2-7, with D unresolved. Trimming left V 0 bases short and J 4 bases short, with 11 bases between. The CDR3 extends over 14 amino acids. Looked up from germline, CDR1 is SGHRS and CDR2 is YFSETQ. This CDR3 is CASSLELMGYEQYF. CDR3 nucleotide sequence: TGCGCCAGCAGCTTGGAACTGATGGGGTACGAGCAGTACTTC.

The chain uses TRBV2 and TRBJ1-1, with TRBD1 matching over 7 bases. The V gene end was trimmed by 6 bases and the J gene end by 7 bases; junction bases not matched to a gene: 5. CDR3 size: 12 residues. The germline V gene encodes CDR1 SNHLY and CDR2 FYNNEI. CDR3 sequence reads: CASSGDSYEAFF. CDR3 DNA: TGTGCCAGCAGCGGGGACAGCTATGAAGCTTTCTTT.

The chain combines TRBV7-8 with TRBJ2-7; maybe TRBD1 (5 bases). CDR3 length: 14 residues. The germline V gene encodes CDR1 SGHVS and CDR2 FQNEAQ. Trimming pared 1 base from V and 5 bases from J, leaving 12 bases between. This CDR3 is CASSLGGRLNEQYF. As DNA, the CDR3 is TGTGCCAGCAGCTTAGGGGGCCGCTTGAACGAGCAGTACTTC.

The J gene is TRBJ2-7, the V gene TRBV7-9; either TRBD1 or TRBD2 may fit D (5 bases each). Germline CDR1 is SEHNR and CDR2 is FQNEAQ (reference sequence). V was pared by 3 bases and J by 7 bases, with 16 bases between. The CDR3 extends over 14 amino acids. CDR3 DNA sequence: TGTGCCAGCAGCTTCTTGGGGACGTCCTTGGAGCAGTACTTC. Protein product: CASSFLGTSLEQYF.

This clone was counted once. V gene TRBV29-1 combines with J gene TRBJ2-4, with D perhaps TRBD2 (6 bases). Germline V gene lookup returns CDR1 SQVTM and CDR2 ANQGSEA. CDR3 length: 13 amino acids. Trimming cost V 1 base and J 7 bases, with 11 bases left between them. This chain's CDR3 is CSVEGGRGNIQYF. The CDR3 DNA follows: TGCAGCGTTGAAGGGGGCCGGGGGAACATTCAGTACTTC.

The count of this clone is one. The genes are TRBV18 and TRBJ1-5; 7 bases are shared with TRBD1. Per germline, CDR1 KGHSH and CDR2 LQKENI. The CDR3 is 13 amino acids. Unmatched junction bases numbered 0, after V lost 2 bases and J lost 5 bases. CDR3 nucleotides: TGTGCCAGCTCACCAGGGACAGATCAGCCCCAGCATTTT. The encoded protein is CASSPGTDQPQHF.

The chain employs TRBV25-1 and TRBJ2-1, with D tentatively TRBD2 (6 bases). Germline values: CDR1 MGHDK, CDR2 SYGVNS. V was cut by 9 bases and J by 5 bases, with 17 bases left in between. This CDR3 has 14 amino acids. The CDR3 nucleotides are TGTGCCAGTACGAACGGGGACTGGAACAATGAGCAGTTCTTC. Translation: CASTNGDWNNEQFF.

This clone was seen ten or more times. The chain employs TRBV5-1 and TRBJ2-7, with a tentative D call TRBD1 (6 bases). Germline loops: CDR1 SGHRS, CDR2 YFSETQ. The CDR3 contains 14 residues. The V end lost 3 bases, the J end lost 4 bases, and 14 bases lay between the germline ends. CDR3 residues: CASSSEQGMYEQYF. The CDR3 DNA sequence: TGCGCCAGCAGCTCGGAACAGGGTATGTACGAGCAGTACTTC.

V usage is TRBV4-1 and J usage is TRBJ2-1, with TRBD2 matching 10 bases. This CDR3 region has 16 residues. Germline V gene sequence: CDR1 MGHRA, CDR2 YSYEKL. V trimming: 1 base; J trimming: 9 bases; junction bases outside the gene matches: 9. The CDR3 loop reads CASSQGLAGGSGEQFF. The CDR3 DNA reads as TGCGCCAGCAGCCAAGGACTAGCGGGTGGCTCGGGTGAGCAGTTCTTC.

J is TRBJ1-5 and V is TRBV7-9, with TRBD1 as a possible D gene (6 bases). Trimming left V 4 bases short and J 3 bases short, with 10 bases between. The germline CDR1 and CDR2 sequences are SEHNR and FQNEAQ (reference sequence). The CDR3 is 14 amino acids. This CDR3 reads CASSSGTINQPQHF. The CDR3 region has the DNA TGTGCCAGCAGCTCCGGGACAATCAATCAGCCCCAGCATTTT.

This rearrangement joins TRBV6-5 to TRBJ1-1; perhaps TRBD1 as D (6 bases). This CDR3 is built from 15 residues. From germline, CDR1 is MNHEY and CDR2 SVGAGI. V was cut by 6 bases and J by 5 bases, with 19 bases left in between. Here the CDR3 reads CASRTTGLTWTEAFF. The CDR3 DNA reads as TGTGCCAGCAGGACTACAGGGCTAACATGGACTGAAGCTTTCTTT.

J is TRBJ1-1 and V is TRBV2, with no clear D. Germline V gene data show CDR1 as SNHLY and CDR2 as FYNNEI. With 7 bases removed from V and 2 bases from J, the gap between germline ends came to 11 bases. The CDR3 is 13 amino acids. CDR3 sequence reads: CASKSGFNTEAFF. The CDR3 DNA reads TGTGCCAGCAAATCGGGTTTTAACACTGAAGCTTTCTTT. The full variable domain, its missing parts supplied by reference TRBV2 and TRBJ1-1, is EPEVTQTPSHQVTQMGQEVILRCVPISNHLYFYWYRQILGQKVEFLVSFYNNEISEKSEIFDDQFSVERPDGSNFTLKIRSTKLEDSAMYFCASKSGFNTEAFFGQGTRLTVV.